Each of the 15 T cell receptor beta chains below was sequenced from the same sample in a study of technical replicates of blood from a handful of donors (dated 2017 in TCRdb). To prepare the library, the immunoSEQ multiplex PCR assay was applied. The table was pulled from immuneACCESS by TCRdb, which kept in-frame rearrangements only. Such tables lose some clones; where checked, under half of the loss comes from unresolved V genes, and the rest has no known cause. The sample table holds 70,000 or so clones, of which around 92% were seen once. The leading ten clones occupy 0.35% to 0.45% of the sample. The sample taken for sequencing was T cells isolated from PBMCs. The receptors derive from a human donor in good health.

The CDR3 loop reads CASSEGGGLTEAFF. The CDR3 DNA follows: TGTGCCAGCAGCGAAGGGGGCGGCTTGACTGAAGCTTTCTTT. The chain employs TRBV9 and TRBJ1-1; TRBD1 aligns across 7 bases. This CDR3 region has 14 residues. Germline CDR1 SGDLS, CDR2 YYNGEE. Losses at the gene ends were 3 bases for V and 5 bases for J; bases not matched to a gene: 7.

The gene calls are TRBV7-9 and TRBJ2-7; the D gene is possibly TRBD2 (6 bases). The germline V gene encodes CDR1 SEHNR and CDR2 FQNEAQ (reference sequence). V was clipped by 5 bases and J by 6 bases, with 11 bases between them. CDR3 length equals 12 residues. CDR3 nucleotide sequence: TGTGCCAGCAGCCAGGGACTGTTCGAGCAGTACTTC. Protein: CASSQGLFEQYF.

The rearrangement links TRBV9 to TRBJ1-3, with TRBD1 matching over 7 bases. The ends lost 6 bases at V and 8 bases at J; junction bases unmatched: 17. From germline, CDR1 is SGDLS and CDR2 YYNGEE. The CDR3 extends over 16 amino acids. The CDR3 spells CASTSEATGSGDTIYF. The CDR3 coding sequence is TGTGCCAGCACCTCCGAGGCGACAGGGTCTGGGGACACCATATATTTT.

The chain recombines TRBV30 with TRBJ1-4; D unresolved. The CDR3 loop spans 14 amino acids. V dropped 1 base and J dropped 7 bases, with 13 bases sitting between them. Germline values: CDR1 GTSNPN, CDR2 SVGIG (reference sequence). DNA for the CDR3: TGTGCCTGGAGTGCGGGAGGGTCTAGTGAAAAACTGTTTTTT. It encodes CAWSAGGSSEKLFF.

This clone was counted a few times. The V gene is TRBV14, the J gene TRBJ2-7; 12 positions match TRBD1. Trimming removed 4 bases from V and 5 bases from J; junction bases left unmatched: 15. CDR3 size: 18 residues. The germline CDR1 and CDR2 sequences are SGHDN and FVKESK. CDR3 loop: CASSLETTGTGGINEQYF. The DNA for the CDR3 is TGTGCCAGCAGCCTCGAGACAACCGGGACAGGGGGCATCAACGAGCAGTACTTC.

This chain joins TRBV7-9 and TRBJ2-7, with 12 bases identical to TRBD2. CDR1 SEHNR and CDR2 FQNEAQ come from the germline V gene (reference sequence). The CDR3 length is 15 residues. Unmatched junction bases numbered 7, after V lost 5 bases and J lost 5 bases. CDR3 DNA: TGTGCCAGCAGCATTCTGACTAGCGGGAGTAACGAGCAGTACTTC. Protein sequence: CASSILTSGSNEQYF.

This clone was picked up a small number of times. The rearrangement uses TRBV19 and TRBJ2-7, with 8 positions matching TRBD1. The CDR3 runs 14 residues. The trim removed 3 bases at V and 3 bases at J, leaving 4 bases unmatched. Germline V gene data show CDR1 as LNHDA and CDR2 as SQIVND (reference sequence). In nucleotides, the CDR3 is TGTGCCAGTAGTATGGGGACAGGCTTCTACGAGCAGTACTTC. Its protein product is CASSMGTGFYEQYF.

This chain joins TRBV4-3 and TRBJ2-2, with TRBD2 matching 10 bases. This CDR3 comprises 18 residues. Trimming removed 3 bases from V and 5 bases from J; junction bases left unmatched: 12. Germline values: CDR1 LGHNA, CDR2 YSLEER. The CDR3: CASSQGGLADRGTGELFF. CDR3 DNA: TGCGCCAGCAGCCAGGGAGGACTAGCGGACCGTGGGACCGGGGAGCTGTTTTTT.

The rearrangement links TRBV6-1 to TRBJ2-7; 10 positions match TRBD1. J gave up 2 bases and V 10 bases, and 8 bases lay outside the gene matches. The germline V gene encodes CDR1 MNHNS and CDR2 SASEGT. The CDR3 extends over 14 amino acids. The CDR3 loop reads CAIRPGQGPYEQYF. The CDR3, as DNA: TGTGCCATCAGACCGGGACAGGGGCCCTACGAGCAGTACTTC.

The rearrangement links TRBV11-2 to TRBJ1-2, with D possibly being TRBD1 (5 bases). The CDR3 extends over 13 amino acids. Looked up from germline, CDR1 is SGHAT and CDR2 is FQNNGV. Trimming took off 11 bases at V and 5 bases at J, with 18 bases between the two ends. CDR3 amino acids: CAPAPTGGYGYTF. In DNA, the CDR3 is TGTGCCCCGGCCCCTACGGGGGGATATGGCTACACCTTC.

This rearrangement joins TRBV4-2 to TRBJ2-1, with 12 positions matching TRBD2. This CDR3 contains 15 residues. The V gene end was trimmed by 3 bases and the J gene end by 5 bases; junction bases not matched to a gene: 2. The germline V gene encodes CDR1 LGHNA and CDR2 YNFKEQ. CDR3 sequence (DNA): TGTGCCAGCAGCCAGAGGACTAGCGGGGACAATGAGCAGTTCTTC. This encodes CASSQRTSGDNEQFF.

The V and J genes are TRBV10-3 and TRBJ2-1, with 13 bases matching TRBD2. J was trimmed by 6 bases and V by 1 base; bases with no gene match: 0. Looked up from germline, CDR1 is ENHRY and CDR2 is SYGVKD. CDR3 length: 15 amino acids. CDR3: CAISEWTSGSNEQFF. The CDR3 region has the DNA TGTGCCATCAGTGAGTGGACTAGCGGGAGCAATGAGCAGTTCTTC.

J is TRBJ2-7 and V is TRBV5-6, with 11 positions matching TRBD2. V was pared by 2 bases and J by 5 bases, with 6 bases of the junction left unmatched. Germline V gene data show CDR1 as SGHDT and CDR2 as YYEEEE. The length of the CDR3 is 15 residues. CDR3 amino acids: CASSFIAGGPNEQYF. The CDR3 DNA follows: TGTGCCAGCAGCTTCATAGCGGGAGGGCCCAACGAGCAGTACTTC.

The V gene is TRBV27, the J gene TRBJ1-1; possibly TRBD1 for D (6 bases). V shed 3 bases and J shed 5 bases, with 10 bases lying between them. Germline V gene data show CDR1 as MNHEY and CDR2 as SMNVEV (reference sequence). The CDR3 loop spans 13 amino acids. The CDR3 DNA reads as TGTGCCAGCAGTTTGGCAGGGGATACTGAAGCTTTCTTT. Amino acids: CASSLAGDTEAFF.

This sequence joins TRBV5-1 and TRBJ2-1; no firm D call. CDR1 and CDR2 (germline): SGHRS, YFSETQ. V lost 4 bases and J 7 bases, leaving 9 bases between the germline ends. CDR3 length: 12 residues. CDR3 nucleotides: TGCGCCAGCAGCCCTACGAGGAATGAGCAGTTCTTC. It encodes CASSPTRNEQFF.